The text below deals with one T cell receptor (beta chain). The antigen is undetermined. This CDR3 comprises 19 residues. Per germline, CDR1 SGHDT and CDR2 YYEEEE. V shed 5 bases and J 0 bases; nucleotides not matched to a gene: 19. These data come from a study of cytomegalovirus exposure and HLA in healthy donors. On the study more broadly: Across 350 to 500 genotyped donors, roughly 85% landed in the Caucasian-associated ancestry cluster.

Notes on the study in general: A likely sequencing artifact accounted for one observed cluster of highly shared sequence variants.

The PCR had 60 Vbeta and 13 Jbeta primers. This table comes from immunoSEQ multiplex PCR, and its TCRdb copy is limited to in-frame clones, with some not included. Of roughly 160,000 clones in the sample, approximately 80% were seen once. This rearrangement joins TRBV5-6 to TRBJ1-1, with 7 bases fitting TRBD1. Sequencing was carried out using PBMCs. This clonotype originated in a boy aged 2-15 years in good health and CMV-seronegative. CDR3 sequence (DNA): TGTGCCAGCAGTTTGATTGGTTGGGGGAGAGGGGGCATGAACACTGAAGCTTTCTTT. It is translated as CASSLIGWGRGGMNTEAFF.